The source of this TCR beta chain is a study of T-cell reconstitution after alpha-beta-depleted transplantation in children. The CDR3 sequence is 16 residues long. Germline CDR1 and CDR2: SGHRS and YFSETQ. The V and J ends lost 3 bases and 8 bases, in that order; junction bases with no gene match: 12. Preparing the TCRbeta library involved the use of unique molecular identifiers. TCRdb re-derived calls from the PCR reads in MiXCR, one entry per CDR3 protein. In the table there are 530,000 or so distinct CDR3 sequences, 27% of which are singletons. The sequencing here drew on PBMCs, taken before TCRalphabeta/CD19-depleted stem cell transplant. This sequence joins TRBV5-1 and TRBJ2-1; 9 nucleotides agree with TRBD2. The receptor's source is a boy in the first two years of life with Wiskott-Aldrich syndrome, due to receive a stem cell transplant. The chain's CDR3 is CASSSTTGLAIDEQFF. DNA for the CDR3: TGCGCCAGCAGCTCGACCACGGGACTAGCTATCGATGAGCAGTTCTTC.